This TCR beta chain was captured by sequencing in a study of blood T cell repertoires in COVID-19. Study details: The study drew acute and convalescent COVID-19 samples from the United States, Italy and Spain.

Symptom resolution, clearance, or two negative PCRs marked donors in Cohort 3 as recovered. Germline V gene lookup returns CDR1 SNHLY and CDR2 FYNNEI. Trimming took 6 bases from V and 3 from J; bases not matched to a gene: 9. The CDR3 has 15 residues. Assay: immunoSEQ multiplex PCR; the TCRdb copy retains only in-frame clones and omits some. The sample gives fewer than 400,000 clones, about nine tenths of which show up once; around 8.9% is in the top ten. Source material: PBMCs or T cells enriched from blood (not recorded which). The receptor was isolated from a woman under 30 who had recovered from COVID-19. The chain has TRBV2 and TRBJ1-2; 8 positions match TRBD1. CDR3 coding DNA: TGTGCCAGCAGGACCCCGGACAGGGTTTACTATGGCTACACCTTC. The encoded protein is CASRTPDRVYYGYTF.